A single sample is the source of the 18 T cell receptor beta chains below, sequenced in a study of cytomegalovirus exposure and HLA in healthy donors. PCR was performed using 60 Vbeta and 13 Jbeta primers. Assay used: immunoSEQ multiplex PCR; TCRdb lists only in-frame clones, some missing. The data hold around 150,000 clones, with around 79% observed a single time. Material: PBMCs. The receptors here all came from a middle-aged man in good health and CMV-seronegative.

The table lists this clone with a few counts. V usage is TRBV5-1 and J usage is TRBJ2-1; 7 bases are a match to TRBD1. J lost 3 bases, V lost 3 bases, and 6 bases had no gene match. Germline CDR1 SGHRS, CDR2 YFSETQ. The CDR3 extends over 15 amino acids. The DNA for the CDR3 is TGCGCCAGCAGCTCCAGACAGGGAAACTACAATGAGCAGTTCTTC. Its protein product is CASSSRQGNYNEQFF.

This clone has a single count. The chain is built from TRBV27 and TRBJ2-7; 14 bases are a match to TRBD2. Looked up from germline, CDR1 is MNHEY and CDR2 is SMNVEV (reference sequence). The CDR3 length is 19 residues. V lost 4 bases, J lost 4 bases, and 15 bases stayed unmatched. CDR3 in amino acids: CASSYIGTSGRGVMYEQYF. The CDR3 DNA is TGTGCCAGCAGTTACATAGGGACTAGCGGGAGAGGGGTAATGTACGAGCAGTACTTC.

This rearrangement joins TRBV28 to TRBJ2-7; D unclear. Trimming pared 2 bases from V and 0 bases from J, leaving 8 bases between. Germline CDR1 reads MDHEN; CDR2 reads SYDVKM. The CDR3 covers 14 residues. CDR3 sequence reads: CASSLRWSSYEQYF. For the CDR3, the DNA is TGTGCCAGCAGTTTACGGTGGAGCTCCTACGAGCAGTACTTC.

The chain recombines TRBV7-9 with TRBJ2-7; a possible D gene is TRBD1 (6 bases). CDR1 SEHNR and CDR2 FQNEAQ come from the germline V gene (reference sequence). This CDR3 has 18 residues. Trimming shortened V by 5 bases and J by 5 bases, and 28 bases separated the two germline ends. The CDR3 protein is CASSTREPGQIFRDEQYF. DNA of the CDR3: TGTGCCAGCAGCACTAGAGAACCCGGACAGATCTTTAGGGACGAGCAGTACTTC. The full variable domain, with the rest looked up from reference TRBV7-9 and TRBJ2-7, is DTGVSQNPRHKITKRGQNVTFRCDPISEHNRLYWYRQTLGQGPEFLTYFQNEAQLEKSRLLSDRFSAERPKGSFSTLEIQRTEQGDSAMYLCASSTREPGQIFRDEQYFGPGTRLTVT.

V and J are TRBV4-2 and TRBJ1-1; D is undetermined. V dropped 0 bases and J dropped 3 bases, with 11 bases sitting between them. The CDR3 contains 15 residues. The germline gives CDR1 LGHNA, CDR2 YNFKEQ. The CDR3 region is CASSQDRGTDTEAFF. CDR3 nucleotide sequence: TGTGCCAGCAGCCAAGATCGGGGTACCGACACTGAAGCTTTCTTT.

The V gene is TRBV6-1, the J gene TRBJ2-7; 8 bases agree with TRBD1. The CDR3 covers 12 residues. Germline V lookup: CDR1 MNHNS, CDR2 SASEGT. V was clipped by 6 bases and J by 4 bases; unmatched bases: 2. Written as DNA, the CDR3 is TGTGCCAGCAGGAGGGACAGGTACGAGCAGTACTTC. It encodes CASRRDRYEQYF.

Remarks on this clone: Relative to the germline gene, one junction end is altered; a read error may explain this. This chain connects TRBV9 to TRBJ1-4; D not certain. Per germline, CDR1 SGDLS and CDR2 YYNGEE. The CDR3 totals 17 residues. The CDR3 DNA reads TGTGCCAGCAGCCCCTTACCCTTCAAAGTAACTGATGAAAAACTGTTTTTT. This gives the protein CASSPLPFKVTDEKLFF.

The rearrangement links TRBV2 to TRBJ2-1, with 8 bases matching TRBD1. Looked up from germline, CDR1 is SNHLY and CDR2 is FYNNEI. The CDR3 totals 13 residues. J was trimmed by 8 bases and V by 8 bases; bases with no gene match: 8. The CDR3 protein is CASGTDRVDEQFF. CDR3 nucleotides: TGTGCCAGCGGCACGGACAGGGTGGATGAGCAGTTCTTC.

The rearrangement uses TRBV7-2 and TRBJ1-1; no clear D. The CDR3 extends over 12 amino acids. V was trimmed by 1 base and J by 6 bases, leaving 6 bases between them. The germline V gene has CDR1 SGHTA and CDR2 FQGNSA. CDR3 nucleotides: TGTGCCAGCAGCTTAGGGAGGCCTGAAGCTTTCTTT. It specifies CASSLGRPEAFF.

The chain carries TRBV30 and TRBJ2-7; TRBD2 agrees at 9 bases. Germline V gene sequence: CDR1 GTSNPN, CDR2 SVGIG (reference sequence). Trimming removed 5 bases from V and 6 bases from J; junction bases left unmatched: 2. This CDR3 region has 11 residues. The CDR3 region is CAWGGRGEQYF. The CDR3 region has the DNA TGTGCCTGGGGCGGGAGGGGCGAGCAGTACTTC.

The rearrangement links TRBV6-1 to TRBJ2-7, with 7 bases that match TRBD2. CDR1 is MNHNS and CDR2 is SASEGT in the germline V gene. The V and J ends lost 6 bases and 5 bases, in that order; junction bases with no gene match: 4. The CDR3 consists of 12 residues. This CDR3 reads CASRPAGDEQYF. The CDR3 DNA reads TGTGCCAGCAGGCCTGCGGGGGACGAGCAGTACTTC.

Points on this clone: A read error may account for a junction end that differs from germline. This sequence joins TRBV15 and TRBJ1-6; TRBD1 aligns across 9 bases. This CDR3 spans 15 amino acids. Germline V gene sequence: CDR1 LNHNV, CDR2 YYDKDF (reference sequence). The CDR3 spells CTTSRGDRDSSPLHF. The CDR3 DNA reads as TGTACCACCAGCAGAGGGGACAGGGACAGTTCACCCCTCCACTTT.

This chain connects TRBV4-1 to TRBJ1-6; D is undetermined. Looked up from germline, CDR1 is MGHRA and CDR2 is YSYEKL. V was cut by 1 base and J by 10 bases, with 8 bases left in between. The CDR3 totals 13 residues. The CDR3 loop reads CASSQVSQSPLHF. CDR3 in DNA: TGCGCCAGCAGCCAAGTTTCCCAATCACCCCTCCACTTT.

The V gene is TRBV6-4, the J gene TRBJ2-6, with 7 bases identical to TRBD1. V trimming: 6 bases; J trimming: 2 bases; junction bases outside the gene matches: 4. The CDR3 spans 15 residues. Germline lookup yields CDR1 MRHNA and CDR2 SNTAGT. CDR3 sequence: CASSADRAGANVLTF. The CDR3 nucleotides read TGTGCCAGCAGCGCAGACAGGGCTGGGGCCAACGTCCTGACTTTC.

This clone has more than one count but fewer than ten. V usage is TRBV19 and J usage is TRBJ2-3; the D gene is possibly TRBD1 (5 bases). This CDR3 region has 15 residues. The V and J ends lost 6 bases and 2 bases respectively, with 15 bases between them. The germline V gene encodes CDR1 LNHDA and CDR2 SQIVND (reference sequence). The CDR3 spells CASSPDRLDTDTQYF. The CDR3 nucleotides read TGTGCCAGTAGCCCCGACAGACTCGACACAGATACGCAGTATTTT.

Concerning this clone itself: A read error may produce the germline difference seen at one junction end. The rearrangement links TRBV7-7 to TRBJ2-7, with TRBD2 matching over 12 bases. This CDR3 comprises 15 residues. Germline CDR1 reads SSHAT; CDR2 reads FNYEAQ (reference sequence). The CDR3 here is CASSPGLAGIYEQYF. The DNA for the CDR3 is TGTGCTAGCAGTCCCGGACTAGCGGGAATCTACGAGCAGTACTTC.

This clone appeared a few times. Distinct nucleotide sequences in the sample also encode this CDR3. The J gene is TRBJ2-1, the V gene TRBV5-1; possible D gene TRBD2, 5 bases. Trimming took 2 bases from V and 0 from J, leaving 9 bases between them. Germline V CDR1 and CDR2: SGHRS, YFSETQ. This CDR3 region has 15 residues. The CDR3 loop is CASSLGSSSYNEQFF. For the CDR3, the DNA is TGCGCCAGCAGCTTAGGGAGTAGCTCCTACAATGAGCAGTTCTTC.

The chain uses TRBV29-1 and TRBJ2-7, with D perhaps matching TRBD2 (6 bases). Germline V gene sequence: CDR1 SQVTM, CDR2 ANQGSEA. This CDR3 spans 13 amino acids. Deletions cut 1 base from V and 7 bases from J, with 14 bases between. The DNA of the CDR3 is TGCAGCGTTGAAGGAGGTCCTGCGGGGGAGCAGTACTTC. Its protein is CSVEGGPAGEQYF.